This record looks at one TCR beta chain sequence and its context. Its antigen is unknown. Sequencing relied on a cDNA template that was reverse transcribed from extracted RNA. Clones were sequenced by immunoSEQ multiplex PCR, and TCRdb holds only the in-frame ones, with some missing. Found here are roughly 100,000 clones, roughly half of them singletons; the top ten hold 8.5% to 10%. The entry originates in a study of CD8+ T cells in alopecia areata. The study's findings and limits: Sequence data from scalp samples additionally include resident alphabeta T cells of normal skin.

The V and J ends lost 5 bases and 3 bases, in that order; junction bases with no gene match: 4. Germline V gene data show CDR1 as SGHRS and CDR2 as YFSETQ. There are 13 residues in the CDR3. The origin of this receptor is a human donor in good health. Sequencing input: CD4+ T cells sorted from blood. The chain couples TRBV5-1 to TRBJ1-2; 7 positions match TRBD1. In nucleotides, the CDR3 is TGCGCCAGCAGTTCCCAGGGGGACTATGGCTACACCTTC. It specifies CASSSQGDYGYTF.